This TCR beta chain was captured in a study of post-analysis software for immune sequencing data. General study findings and limits: In patients, TRBV5-6, TRBV5-1 and TRBV20-1 belonged to roughly five TRBV segments found more frequently than in controls.

A remark on this clonotype: Its matching antigen is unknown.

Unique-molecular-identifier-tagged TCR beta cDNA libraries were used. TCRdb re-called the PCR reads with MiXCR, one entry per CDR3 protein. The sample yields hundreds of thousands of distinct CDR3 sequences, 55% to 70% seen once. The CDR3 has 15 amino acids. Trimming removed 1 base from V and 4 bases from J; junction bases left unmatched: 1. The germline CDR1 and CDR2 sequences are MNHNS and SASEGT. Sequenced sample: blood. J is TRBJ2-1 and V is TRBV6-1; 10 nucleotides agree with TRBD2. The clonotype comes from a girl under 10 years old with multiple sclerosis. CDR3 region: CASSEEAGGYNEQFF. The CDR3 coding sequence is TGTGCCAGCAGTGAAGAAGCGGGGGGGTACAATGAGCAGTTCTTC.